This T cell receptor (beta chain) was captured in a study of blood T cells in healthy people across ages (dated by TCRdb to the mid-2010s). Study-level background: In model experiments, roughly one uniquely barcoded TCR beta cDNA molecule per two T cells was captured by template switching. Age-related changes in TCR beta repertoire diversity were measured in the study by deep sequencing normalized with unique cDNA molecular identifiers. The donors were split into four age groups: young (average 16 years), middle-aged (39), aged (roughly 60) and long-lived (more than 80). To avoid experimental bias, donors of different ages were spread randomly across the sequencing lanes. The study analyzed two additional independent replicas of 1 million unique cDNA reads from the same blood draw for two donors, one aged 18 to 30 and one aged 80 or older.

This clonotype turned up a few times. The antigen it binds to is not known. No base-level quality is on record; no much larger clone is a single base apart. The paper as a whole reports these results and caveats: The long-lived group showed more naive CD4+ T cells, fewer expanded clones and increased TCR diversity than the aged group, suggesting age selection. As age increased, observed TCR beta diversity per million T cells dropped in a roughly linear way, and a significant reduction was already evident by age 40. Because the CMV infection status of the donors was unknown, age-related changes in expanded clonotypes may potentially have been confounded. Estimates of total diversity from one million sequenced T cells were regarded as lower bounds and underestimates. Because profiling used bulk unsorted PBMCs, naive and antigen-experienced compartments could not be compared conclusively. A strong correlation was found between observed TCR beta diversity and the percentage of naive T cells measured by flow cytometry.

The donors were 40 or so Caucasian individuals from Russia, aged roughly 6 to 90 years, who were systemically healthy. Around 10 milliliters of peripheral blood were drawn from each donor into EDTA-treated Vacutainer tubes. Ficoll-Paque density-gradient centrifugation was used to isolate PBMCs, with at least 6.5 million per sample. Total RNA was extracted from PBMCs with Trizol reagent, with at least 5.5 micrograms obtained per sample. The percentages of naive CD45RAhigh/CD27high T cells were determined by flow cytometry on a PBMC aliquot from every donor. Receptor amplification or capture employed 5' RACE. The reads were generated on an Illumina HiSeq 2500. The second PCR ran for about 6 to 11 cycles and used a J-beta primer mix along with a sample-barcoded 5' primer. Each TCR beta cDNA molecule received a unique molecular identifier from a template-switch 5' adaptor carrying 12 random nucleotides. Each sample yielded at least 3 million CDR3-containing paired-end reads. The Mint cDNA synthesis kit, primed by a TRBC-specific oligonucleotide, was used to synthesize first-strand cDNA from all RNA. All cDNA was treated with uracil-DNA glycosylase and then went through a first 18-cycle PCR with the universal primers M1SS and BC2_uni_R. The authors' analysis ran thus. For normalization, 1 million high-quality reads, each with a distinct molecular identifier, were randomly selected from each sample. Reads sharing molecular identifiers were discarded rather than binned into consensus sequences. MiTCR, set to a Q25 quality threshold and the strictest error-elimination algorithm, was used for CDR3 identification, clonotype clustering and error correction. A nonparametric unseen species model with Euler transformation was used to estimate lower-bound total TCR beta diversity. The raw public reads went through TCRdb reprocessing: fastp at Q25, MiXCR clone calling, in-frame beta chains kept. Rows are combined by CDR3 protein, so each entry shows the most common genes and DNA. TCRdb, not the original authors, processed these V and J calls. For this sample there are 540,000 or so distinct CDR3 sequences; around half appear just once. The ten largest clones take up around 24% of the sample.

What was sequenced was blood. The origin of this receptor is a man at least 80 years old in good health.

The CDR3 is CASSEGLAGGLQQYF. Here is the DNA: TGTGCCAGCAGTGAAGGTCTAGCGGGAGGGCTACAGCAGTACTTC. The chain is encoded by TRBV25-1 joined to TRBJ2-5; 12 nucleotides in the junction match TRBD2. V loses 2 bases at its end and J loses 11 bases; junction bases beyond the gene matches: 9. CDR1 and CDR2 (MGHDK, SYGVNS) derive from the germline V gene. Spanning cysteine to phenylalanine, the CDR3 consists of 15 amino acids. Of all the DNA, just the CDR3 is kept, 45 bases in frame from base 1. The CDR3, completed at both ends by the reference TRBV25-1 and TRBJ2-5 genes, gives the full variable domain EADIYQTPRYLVIGTGKKITLECSQTMGHDKMYWYQQDPGMELHLIHYSYGVNSTEKGDLSSESTVSRIRTEHFPLTLESARPSHTSQYLCASSEGLAGGLQQYFGPGTRLLVL.